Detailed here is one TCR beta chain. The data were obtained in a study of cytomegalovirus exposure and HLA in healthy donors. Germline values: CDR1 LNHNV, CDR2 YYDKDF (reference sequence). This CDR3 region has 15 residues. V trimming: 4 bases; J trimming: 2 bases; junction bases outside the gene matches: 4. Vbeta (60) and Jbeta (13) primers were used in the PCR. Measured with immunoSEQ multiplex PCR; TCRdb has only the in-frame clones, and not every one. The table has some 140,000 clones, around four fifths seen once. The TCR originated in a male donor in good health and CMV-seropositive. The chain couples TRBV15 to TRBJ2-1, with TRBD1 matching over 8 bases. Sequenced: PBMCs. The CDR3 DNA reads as TGTGCCACCAGCAAAACAGGGGGAGCCTACAATGAGCAGTTCTTC. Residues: CATSKTGGAYNEQFF.